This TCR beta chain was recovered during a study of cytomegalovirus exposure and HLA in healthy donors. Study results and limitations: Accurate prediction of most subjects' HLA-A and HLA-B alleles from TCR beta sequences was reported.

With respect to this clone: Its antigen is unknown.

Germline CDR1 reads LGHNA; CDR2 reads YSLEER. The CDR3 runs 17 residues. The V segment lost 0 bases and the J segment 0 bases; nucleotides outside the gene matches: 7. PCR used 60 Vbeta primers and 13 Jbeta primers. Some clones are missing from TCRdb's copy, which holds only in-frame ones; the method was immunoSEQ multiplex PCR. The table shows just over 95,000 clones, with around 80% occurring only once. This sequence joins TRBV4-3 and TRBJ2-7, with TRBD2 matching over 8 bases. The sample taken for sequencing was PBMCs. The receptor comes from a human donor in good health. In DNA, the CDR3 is TGCGCCAGCAGCCAAGAACCCTCCGGGACTAGCTCCTACGAGCAGTACTTC. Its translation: CASSQEPSGTSSYEQYF.